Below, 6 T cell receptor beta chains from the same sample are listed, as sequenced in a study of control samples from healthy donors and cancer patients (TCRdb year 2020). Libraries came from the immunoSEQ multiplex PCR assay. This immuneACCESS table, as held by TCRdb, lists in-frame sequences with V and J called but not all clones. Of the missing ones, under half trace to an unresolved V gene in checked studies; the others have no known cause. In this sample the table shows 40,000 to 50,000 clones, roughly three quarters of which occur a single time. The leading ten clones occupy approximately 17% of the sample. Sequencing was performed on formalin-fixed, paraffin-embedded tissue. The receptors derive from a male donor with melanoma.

For the CDR3, the DNA is TGCAGCGTTGAAGGAGGACAGGGGATCACAGATACGCAGTATTTT. The encoded protein is CSVEGGQGITDTQYF. V and J are TRBV29-1 and TRBJ2-3; 9 nucleotides line up with TRBD1. The length of the CDR3 is 15 residues. Germline V CDR1 and CDR2: SQVTM, ANQGSEA. J lost 2 bases, V lost 1 base, and 4 bases had no gene match.

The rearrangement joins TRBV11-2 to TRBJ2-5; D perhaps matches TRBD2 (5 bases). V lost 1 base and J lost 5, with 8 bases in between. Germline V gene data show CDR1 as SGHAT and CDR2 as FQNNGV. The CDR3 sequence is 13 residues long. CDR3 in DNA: TGTGCCAGCAGCTTAGGGGGAGTGGAGACCCAGTACTTC. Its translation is CASSLGGVETQYF.

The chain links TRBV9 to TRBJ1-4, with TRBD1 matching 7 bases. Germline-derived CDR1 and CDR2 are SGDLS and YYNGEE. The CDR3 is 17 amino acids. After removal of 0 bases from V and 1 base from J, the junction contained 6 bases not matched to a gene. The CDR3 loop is CASSVGGGGGTNEKLFF. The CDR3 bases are TGTGCCAGCAGCGTAGGTGGAGGGGGCGGAACTAATGAAAAACTGTTTTTT.

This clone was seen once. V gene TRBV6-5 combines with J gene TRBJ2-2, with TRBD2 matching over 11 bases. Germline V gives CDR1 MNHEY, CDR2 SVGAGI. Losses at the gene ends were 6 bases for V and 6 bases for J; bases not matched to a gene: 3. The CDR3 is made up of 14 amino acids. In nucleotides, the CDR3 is TGTGCCAGCAGACTAGCGGGAGAAGCCGGGGAGCTGTTTTTT. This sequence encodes CASRLAGEAGELFF.

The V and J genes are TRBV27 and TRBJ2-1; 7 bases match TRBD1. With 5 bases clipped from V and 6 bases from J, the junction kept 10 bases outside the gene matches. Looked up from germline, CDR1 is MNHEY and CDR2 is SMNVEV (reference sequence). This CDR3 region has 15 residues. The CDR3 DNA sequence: TGTGCCAGCAGTCCCGACAGGGTGCGGGTCAATGAGCAGTTCTTC. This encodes CASSPDRVRVNEQFF.

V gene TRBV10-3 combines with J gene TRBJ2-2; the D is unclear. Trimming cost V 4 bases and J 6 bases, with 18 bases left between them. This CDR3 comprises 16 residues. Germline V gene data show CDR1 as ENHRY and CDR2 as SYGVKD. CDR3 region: CAISVAGPDLPGELFF. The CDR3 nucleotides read TGTGCCATCAGTGTGGCTGGGCCCGATTTGCCCGGGGAGCTGTTTTTT.